A selection of T cell receptor beta chains follows, all from one sample in a study of identical twins. MiXCR, run by TCRdb on the 5' RACE reads, gives a single entry per CDR3 protein. The repertoire holds about 1.7 million distinct CDR3 sequences, less than 35% seen once, with 0.25% to 0.3% in the top ten. The material sequenced was cord blood. All receptors come from a newborn girl in good health. Both conserved end residues are trimmed from each CDR3. Not all rows give a size; the values are once, few, many and, for expanded clones, a class.

>10|many|TRBJ2-7|TRBV28
ASGDTSYEQY
>17|.|.|TRBV4-2
ASSQWGLAGLSSYNEQY
>7|few|TRBJ2-7|TRBV20-1
SLNYEQY
>14|.|TRBJ1-1|TRBV6-2/TRBV6-3
ASSPRWGLSGTEAF
>13|.|.|TRBV14
ASSQARLSYNEQY
>11|.|TRBJ1-2|TRBV7-2
ASSLEERGGYT
>13|.|TRBJ2-7|TRBV3-1
ASSHRTGTPLEQY
>13|.|TRBJ2-1|TRBV9
ASSVAGWPGNEQF
>14|.|TRBJ2-5|TRBV9
ASSVVSVAPQETQY
>14|few|TRBJ2-4|TRBV2
ASRQGLAKAKNIQY
>13|.|TRBJ1-4|TRBV14
ASSQAGTGDKKLF
>13|many|TRBJ1-2|TRBV12-3/TRBV12-4
ASSFIQGGLYGYT
>12|.|TRBJ1-1|TRBV20-1
SATRQGANTEAF
>13|.|TRBJ1-5|TRBV7-2
ASSLVWDLSQPQH
>11|.|TRBJ1-2|TRBV20-1
SARPRAGNGYT
>14|.|TRBJ1-5|TRBV29-1
SVERARSANNQPQH
>10|many|TRBJ2-7|TRBV28
ASSFQAYEQY
>11|.|TRBJ1-2|TRBV29-1
SVKFGPGDGYT
>13|.|TRBJ2-3|TRBV5-6
ASNPTGQGTDTQY
>11|.|TRBJ1-6|TRBV20-1
SAEQGDGSPLH
>12|many|TRBJ1-4|TRBV6-6
ASSHRDRGEKLF
>11|.|TRBJ1-5|TRBV20-1
SALPVLNQPQH
>13|.|TRBJ2-1|TRBV5-6
ASSQPSGMGNEQF
>10|.|TRBJ2-1|TRBV28
ASKRVGNEQF
>15|few|TRBJ1-6|TRBV15
ATSNDGGLSYNSPLH
>14|few|TRBJ1-1|TRBV11-2
ASSTEAIQGGTEAF
>14|.|TRBJ1-2|TRBV7-2
ASSLSSGTLAYGYT
>13|many|TRBJ2-7|TRBV13
ASSLTSGFSYEQY
>13|.|TRBJ1-4|TRBV7-9
ASSRFQGENEKLF
>13|.|TRBJ2-1|TRBV27
ASSPDWRRVDEQF
>11|.|TRBJ2-5|TRBV7-9
ASSLFQQETQY
>15|.|TRBJ2-1|TRBV9
ASSVELAGFSYNEQF
>11|few|TRBJ2-7|TRBV2
ASSVRAGDEQY